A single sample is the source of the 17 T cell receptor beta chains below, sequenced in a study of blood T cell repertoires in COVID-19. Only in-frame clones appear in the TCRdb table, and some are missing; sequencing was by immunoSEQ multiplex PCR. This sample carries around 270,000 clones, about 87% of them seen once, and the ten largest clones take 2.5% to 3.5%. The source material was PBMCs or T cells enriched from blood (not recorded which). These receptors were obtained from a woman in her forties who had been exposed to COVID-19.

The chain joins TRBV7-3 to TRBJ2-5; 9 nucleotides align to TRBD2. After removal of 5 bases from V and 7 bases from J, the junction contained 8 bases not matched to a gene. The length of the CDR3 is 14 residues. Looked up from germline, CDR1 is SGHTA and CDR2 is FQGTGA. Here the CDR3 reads CASSVTSGGGTQYF. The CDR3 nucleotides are TGTGCCAGCAGCGTGACTAGCGGAGGGGGGACCCAGTACTTC.

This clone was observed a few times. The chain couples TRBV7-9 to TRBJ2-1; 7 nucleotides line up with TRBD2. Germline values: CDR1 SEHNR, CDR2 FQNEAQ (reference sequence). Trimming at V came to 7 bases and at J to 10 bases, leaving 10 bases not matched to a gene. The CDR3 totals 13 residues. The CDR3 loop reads CASTAGVGNEQFF. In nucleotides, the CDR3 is TGTGCCAGCACTGCGGGAGTAGGTAACGAGCAGTTCTTC.

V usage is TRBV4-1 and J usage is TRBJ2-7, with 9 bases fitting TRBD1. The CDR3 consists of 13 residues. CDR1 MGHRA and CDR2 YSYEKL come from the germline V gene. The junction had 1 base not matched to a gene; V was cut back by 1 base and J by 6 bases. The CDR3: CASSQGDRAEQYF. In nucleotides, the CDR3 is TGCGCCAGCAGCCAAGGGGACAGGGCCGAGCAGTACTTC.

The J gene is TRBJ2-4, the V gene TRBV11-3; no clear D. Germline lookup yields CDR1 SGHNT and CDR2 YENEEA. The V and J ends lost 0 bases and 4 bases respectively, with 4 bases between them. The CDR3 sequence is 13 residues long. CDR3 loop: CASSLDRKNIQYF. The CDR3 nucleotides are TGTGCCAGCAGCTTAGACAGGAAAAACATTCAGTACTTC.

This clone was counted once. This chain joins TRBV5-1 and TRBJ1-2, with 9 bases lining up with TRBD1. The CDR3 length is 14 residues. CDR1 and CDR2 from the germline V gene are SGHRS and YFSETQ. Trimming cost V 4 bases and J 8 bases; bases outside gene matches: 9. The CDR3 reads CASSGDRVMRGYTF. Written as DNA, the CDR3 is TGCGCCAGCAGCGGGGACAGGGTGATGCGGGGCTACACCTTC.

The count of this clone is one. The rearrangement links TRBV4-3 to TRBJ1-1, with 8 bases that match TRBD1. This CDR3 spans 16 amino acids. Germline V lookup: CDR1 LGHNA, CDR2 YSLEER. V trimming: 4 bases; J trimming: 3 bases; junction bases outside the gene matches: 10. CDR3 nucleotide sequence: TGCGCCAGCAGCCGCCTGACAGGGGCCGGTCACACTGAAGCTTTCTTT. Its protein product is CASSRLTGAGHTEAFF.

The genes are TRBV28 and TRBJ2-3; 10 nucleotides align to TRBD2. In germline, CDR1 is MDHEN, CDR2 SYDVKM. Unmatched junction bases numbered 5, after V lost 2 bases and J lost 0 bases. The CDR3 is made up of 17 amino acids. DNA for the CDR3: TGTGCCAGCAGTTTAAGTCTAGCGGGGGCCAGCACAGATACGCAGTATTTT. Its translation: CASSLSLAGASTDTQYF. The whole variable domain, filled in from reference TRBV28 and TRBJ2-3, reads DVKVTQSSRYLVKRTGEKVFLECVQDMDHENMFWYRQDPGLGLRLIYFSYDVKMKEKGDIPEGYSVSREKKERFSLILESASTNQTSMYLCASSLSLAGASTDTQYFGPGTRLTVL.

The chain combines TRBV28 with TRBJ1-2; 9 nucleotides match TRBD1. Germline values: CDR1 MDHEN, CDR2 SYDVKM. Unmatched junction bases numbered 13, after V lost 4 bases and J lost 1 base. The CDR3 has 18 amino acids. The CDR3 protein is CASSSSYRTGESNYGYTF. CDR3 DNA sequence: TGTGCCAGCAGTTCATCTTACCGGACAGGGGAGAGTAACTATGGCTACACCTTC.

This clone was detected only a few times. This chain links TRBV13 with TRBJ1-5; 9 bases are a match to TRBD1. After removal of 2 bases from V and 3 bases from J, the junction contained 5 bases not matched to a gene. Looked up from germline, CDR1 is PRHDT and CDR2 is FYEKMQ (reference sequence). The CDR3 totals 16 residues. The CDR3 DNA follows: TGTGCCAGCAGCTTAACGGGACAGGGAGACAATCAGCCCCAGCATTTT. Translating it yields CASSLTGQGDNQPQHF.

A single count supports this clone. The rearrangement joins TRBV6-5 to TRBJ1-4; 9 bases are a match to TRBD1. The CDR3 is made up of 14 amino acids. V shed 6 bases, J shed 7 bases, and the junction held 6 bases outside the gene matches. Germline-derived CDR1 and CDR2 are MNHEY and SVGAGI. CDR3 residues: CASSQLTGGEKLFF. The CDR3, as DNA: TGTGCCAGCAGCCAACTGACAGGGGGTGAAAAACTGTTTTTT.

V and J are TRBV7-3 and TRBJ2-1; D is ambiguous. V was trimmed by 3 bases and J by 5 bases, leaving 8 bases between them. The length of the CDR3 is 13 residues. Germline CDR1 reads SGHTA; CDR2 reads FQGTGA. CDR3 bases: TGTGCCAGCAGCTTTTGGCACGACAATGAGCAGTTCTTC. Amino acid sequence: CASSFWHDNEQFF.

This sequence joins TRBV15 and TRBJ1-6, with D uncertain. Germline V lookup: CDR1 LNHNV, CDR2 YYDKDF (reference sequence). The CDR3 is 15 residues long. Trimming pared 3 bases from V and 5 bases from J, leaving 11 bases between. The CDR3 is CATSSAGSNNSPLHF. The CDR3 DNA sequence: TGTGCCACCAGCAGCGCCGGGAGTAATAATTCACCCCTCCACTTT.

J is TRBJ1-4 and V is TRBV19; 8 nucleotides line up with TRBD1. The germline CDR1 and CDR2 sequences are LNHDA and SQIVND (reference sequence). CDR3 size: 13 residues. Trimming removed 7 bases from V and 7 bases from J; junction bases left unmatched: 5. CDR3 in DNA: TGTGCCAGTAAGATACAGGGGGGTGAAAAACTGTTTTTT. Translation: CASKIQGGEKLFF.

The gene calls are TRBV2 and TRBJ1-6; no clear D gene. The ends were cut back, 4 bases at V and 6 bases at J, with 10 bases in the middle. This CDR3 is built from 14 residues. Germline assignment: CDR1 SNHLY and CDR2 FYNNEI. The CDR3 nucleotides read TGTGCCAGCAGTGGGAGCCTATTTAATTCACCCCTCCACTTT. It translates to CASSGSLFNSPLHF.

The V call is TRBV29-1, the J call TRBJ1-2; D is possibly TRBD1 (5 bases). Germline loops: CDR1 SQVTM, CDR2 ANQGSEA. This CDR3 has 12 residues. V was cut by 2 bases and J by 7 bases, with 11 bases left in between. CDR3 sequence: CSVERQGGGYTF. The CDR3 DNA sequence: TGCAGCGTTGAAAGGCAGGGTGGTGGCTACACCTTC.

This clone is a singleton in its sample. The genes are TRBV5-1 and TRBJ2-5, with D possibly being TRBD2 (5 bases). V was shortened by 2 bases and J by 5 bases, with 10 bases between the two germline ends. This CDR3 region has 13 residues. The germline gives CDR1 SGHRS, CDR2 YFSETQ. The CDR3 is CASSLQRQETQYF. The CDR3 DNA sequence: TGCGCCAGCAGCTTACAGCGGCAGGAGACCCAGTACTTC.

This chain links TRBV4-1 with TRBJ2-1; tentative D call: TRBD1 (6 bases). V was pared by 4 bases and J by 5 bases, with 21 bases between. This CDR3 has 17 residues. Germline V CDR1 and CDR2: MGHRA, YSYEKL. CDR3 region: CASSPPPAGTLNNEQFF. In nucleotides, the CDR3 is TGCGCCAGCAGCCCCCCCCCGGCCGGGACACTCAACAATGAGCAGTTCTTC.